A selection of T cell receptor beta chains follows, all from one sample in a study of shared clonotypes between healthy human individuals. Here immunoSEQ multiplex PCR was the method, and the copy in TCRdb shows in-frame clones only, minus some. The table has about 1.1 million clones, approximately 80% seen once. The specimen was memory CD4+ T cells from PBMCs. Source of these receptors: a man between 18 and 35 years old in good health. Some clones in this sample may be carry-over from other donors' samples. Both conserved end residues are part of each CDR3. Fields, in order: V gene, J gene, clone size, D gene, CDR3 DNA, CDR3 protein. A D gene is named only where the DNA matches it firmly. Expanded clones get a size class; other rows say once, few or many, or leave the size out.

V: TRBV6-5; J: TRBJ2-5; size: NA; D: TRBD2; DNA: TGTGCCAGCAGTACCCGACTAGCGGCAGAGACCCAGTACTTC; CDR3: CASSTRLAAETQYF
V: TRBV7-2; J: TRBJ2-3; size: once; D: TRBD1; DNA: TGTGCCAGCAGCTTAGCGAGGGACAGGGTCACAGATACGCAGTATTTT; CDR3: CASSLARDRVTDTQYF
V: TRBV7-9; J: TRBJ2-1; size: NA; D: TRBD1; DNA: TGTGCCAGCCTCCCACAAGGCAGGGGGTCCTACAATGAGCAGTTCTTC; CDR3: CASLPQGRGSYNEQFF
V: TRBV28; J: TRBJ1-4; size: few; D: NA; DNA: TGTGCCAGCGGGGTCGAAGCTGAAAAACTGTTTTTT; CDR3: CASGVEAEKLFF
V: TRBV28; J: TRBJ1-4; size: NA; D: NA; DNA: TGTGCCAGCCGATCAAATCGACGGGCAACTAATGAAAAACTGTTTTTT; CDR3: CASRSNRRATNEKLFF
V: TRBV5-4; J: TRBJ2-7; size: NA; D: TRBD1; DNA: TGTGCCAGCAGCCTACAGGGGTGGCCTAGAGAGCAGTACTTC; CDR3: CASSLQGWPREQYF
V: TRBV5-4; J: TRBJ1-1; size: NA; D: NA; DNA: TGTGCCAGCAGCCCCCAGAACACTGAAGCTTTCTTT; CDR3: CASSPQNTEAFF
V: TRBV5-1; J: TRBJ1-3; size: NA; D: NA; DNA: TGCGCCAGCAGCTTGGGCCCCGGAGCTGGAAACACCATATATTTT; CDR3: CASSLGPGAGNTIYF
V: TRBV5-1; J: TRBJ1-2; size: NA; D: NA; DNA: TGCGCCAGCAGCTTGGATGGAGGGCCCTATGGCTACACCTTC; CDR3: CASSLDGGPYGYTF
V: TRBV5-4; J: TRBJ2-3; size: NA; D: TRBD1; DNA: TGTGCCAGCAGCTTGTACCGGACAGGGGAGTTCGCAGATACGCAGTATTTT; CDR3: CASSLYRTGEFADTQYF
V: TRBV29-1; J: TRBJ2-5; size: many; D: NA; DNA: TGCAGCACCGACCGGGACGGAGGCGAGACCCAGTACTTC; CDR3: CSTDRDGGETQYF
V: TRBV30; J: TRBJ2-7; size: NA; D: NA; DNA: TGTGCCTGGGGACAGCCCTACGAGCAGTACTTC; CDR3: CAWGQPYEQYF
V: TRBV5-6; J: TRBJ2-7; size: NA; D: TRBD2; DNA: TGTGCCAGCAGCTCAACTAGCGGGATAGGCTACGAGCAGTACTTC; CDR3: CASSSTSGIGYEQYF
V: TRBV4-2; J: TRBJ1-2; size: few; D: NA; DNA: TGTGCCAGCAGCCAGAGACTAGGGGGGAACTATGGCTACACCTTC; CDR3: CASSQRLGGNYGYTF